This entry features one T cell receptor (beta chain) sequence. Its target is unknown. Each donor gave one heparinised blood draw averaging about 110 mL. Each of the CD4+ naive, central memory, regulatory and stem cell-like memory populations was sorted via CD45RO/CCR7/CD25/CD127/CD95/CD27. The sample originates from a study of beta chain features in type 1 diabetes. Study-level points and caveats: All four CD4+ subsets of Type 1 diabetes patients contained TCRB CDR3s that were moderately but significantly shorter.

The CDR3 runs to 13 residues. Trimming shortened V by 0 bases and J by 7 bases, and 10 bases separated the two germline ends. Germline-derived CDR1 and CDR2 are MNHEY and SVGAGI. Reverse transcription of all isolated RNA meant that expressed TCRB transcripts were sequenced. Produced via immunoSEQ multiplex PCR; TCRdb's table is partial and in-frame only. The table lists around 310,000 clones, 13% of them singletons. The sample comprised naive CD4+ T cells from blood. This TCR was sampled from a woman aged 18-30 years with type 1 diabetes. The rearrangement joins TRBV6-5 to TRBJ2-7, with a weak D call TRBD2 (5 bases). The CDR3 coding sequence is TGTGCCAGCAGTTACTCGGGCACGGGGGAGCAGTACGTC. Translating it yields CASSYSGTGEQYV.